The 15 T cell receptor beta chains below were found in one sample sequenced in a study of T cell changes during pregnancy in multiple sclerosis (dated by TCRdb to between 2019 and 2020). Library generation was performed with the immunoSEQ multiplex PCR assay. TCRdb stores this immuneACCESS table with in-frame sequences only. Part of the clones is absent; in the studies checked, under half of the shortfall reflects unresolved V genes, and no reason is known for the rest. The sample table holds some 69,000 clones, of which approximately 94% were seen once. The ten largest clones add up to 2% to 2.5% of the sample. The material was peripheral blood, obtained in the second trimester of pregnancy. These receptors all come from a female donor in good health, enrolled as a control in a pregnancy study.

This chain uses TRBV27 with TRBJ2-1; D is perhaps TRBD2 (5 bases). V was cut by 5 bases and J by 6 bases, with 11 bases left in between. CDR1 is MNHEY and CDR2 is SMNVEV in the germline V gene (reference sequence). The CDR3 covers 13 residues. CDR3 region: CASSPLEGNEQFF. The DNA of the CDR3 is TGTGCCAGCAGTCCCCTAGAGGGCAATGAGCAGTTCTTC.

In its sample, this clone was seen once. V gene TRBV6-5 combines with J gene TRBJ1-6, with D uncertain. Between the trimmed V and J ends, which lost 0 bases and 7 bases, there was a span of 7 bases. There are 14 residues in the CDR3. CDR1 is MNHEY, CDR2 SVGAGI, per germline. CDR3 in amino acids: CASSYSGGNSPLHF. For the CDR3, the DNA is TGTGCCAGCAGTTACTCTGGAGGGAATTCACCCCTCCACTTT.

V gene TRBV10-3 combines with J gene TRBJ1-5; D is possibly TRBD1 (5 bases). V lost 7 bases to trimming and J lost 3 bases, with 13 bases between them. There are 14 residues in the CDR3. Germline V gives CDR1 ENHRY, CDR2 SYGVKD. CDR3 DNA sequence: TGTGCCATCAACGAGGGAGGGGTCAATCAGCCCCAGCATTTT. This gives the protein CAINEGGVNQPQHF.

V usage is TRBV4-3 and J usage is TRBJ2-2; D might be TRBD2 (6 bases). CDR3 size: 16 residues. Trimming took 2 bases from V and 3 from J, leaving 13 bases between them. Germline CDR1 and CDR2: LGHNA and YSLEER. CDR3 sequence: CASSQPGTGDTGELFF. CDR3 DNA sequence: TGCGCCAGCAGCCAACCCGGGACGGGAGACACCGGGGAGCTGTTTTTT.

The chain couples TRBV27 to TRBJ2-7, with 7 bases lining up with TRBD2. Unmatched junction bases numbered 6, after V lost 6 bases and J lost 1 base. The CDR3 is 14 residues long. Germline loops: CDR1 MNHEY, CDR2 SMNVEV (reference sequence). The CDR3 DNA reads TGTGCCAGCAGCCCGGGGGGTCGGTCCTACGAGCAGTACTTC. It encodes CASSPGGRSYEQYF.

J is TRBJ1-4 and V is TRBV4-3; 9 bases agree with TRBD1. In germline, CDR1 is LGHNA, CDR2 YSLEER. The J segment lost 1 base and the V segment lost 3 bases, leaving 12 bases of the junction unmatched. The CDR3 consists of 19 residues. CDR3 DNA sequence: TGCGCCAGCAGCCATATGCGGGACAGGGTTATAAGAACTAATGAAAAACTGTTTTTT. Translated, it gives CASSHMRDRVIRTNEKLFF.

As to this clone: A junction boundary mismatches the germline segment, possibly from a read error. The rearrangement links TRBV18 to TRBJ2-5; a weak D match, TRBD1 (7 bases). This CDR3 has 18 amino acids. The V gene's germline CDR1 is KGHSH and CDR2 LQKENI. This chain's CDR3 is CASSPYNLGRGAEDATDF. DNA of the CDR3: TGTGCCAGCTCACCATATAATTTGGGCAGGGGGGCGGAAGATGCAACCGACTTC. Complete variable domain (other parts from reference TRBV18 and TRBJ2-5): NAGVMQNPRHLVRRRGQEARLRCSPMKGHSHVYWYRQLPEEGLKFMVYLQKENIIDESGMPKERFSAEFPKEGPSILRIQQVVRGDSAAYFCASSPYNLGRGAEDATDFGPGTRLLVL.

The DNA of the CDR3 is TGTGCCAGCCTATACACTGAAGCTTTCTTT. It yields the protein CASLYTEAFF. The chain combines TRBV7-2 with TRBJ1-1; D is ambiguous. Germline loops: CDR1 SGHTA, CDR2 FQGNSA. V gave up 8 bases and J gave up 3 bases, with 4 bases separating them. The CDR3 is 10 amino acids.

The chain carries TRBV13 and TRBJ2-5, with TRBD2 as a possible D gene (6 bases). The CDR3 extends over 15 amino acids. Germline V gene lookup returns CDR1 PRHDT and CDR2 FYEKMQ (reference sequence). V lost 5 bases to trimming and J lost 4 bases, with 17 bases between them. DNA for the CDR3: TGTGCCAGCAGCGACCCACGACTGGGGGGAGAGACCCAGTACTTC. It yields the protein CASSDPRLGGETQYF.

The chain combines TRBV28 with TRBJ1-1; tentatively, D is TRBD1 (6 bases). Germline V gene sequence: CDR1 MDHEN, CDR2 SYDVKM. Trimming left V 6 bases short and J 4 bases short, with 18 bases between. This CDR3 is built from 15 residues. For the CDR3, the DNA is TGTGCCAGCAGCCCGACGACAGGATTGGTCACTGAAGCTTTCTTT. Protein product: CASSPTTGLVTEAFF.

This rearrangement joins TRBV7-9 to TRBJ2-6, with unresolved D. Germline V gives CDR1 SEHNR, CDR2 FQNEAQ (reference sequence). This CDR3 region has 14 residues. The V end lost 3 bases, the J end lost 1 base, and 4 bases lay between the germline ends. The CDR3, as DNA: TGTGCCAGCAGCTTTAATTCTGGGGCCAACGTCCTGACTTTC. This gives the protein CASSFNSGANVLTF.

The chain recombines TRBV4-3 with TRBJ1-1, with 8 nucleotides matching TRBD1. Losses at the gene ends were 0 bases for V and 10 bases for J; bases not matched to a gene: 10. The CDR3 consists of 15 residues. Per germline, CDR1 LGHNA and CDR2 YSLEER. DNA for the CDR3: TGCGCCAGCAGCCAAGATGACAGGGGTTCTTTAGCAGCTTTCTTT. This translates into CASSQDDRGSLAAFF.

The chain links TRBV30 to TRBJ1-2, with TRBD1 matching over 10 bases. With 3 bases clipped from V and 2 bases from J, the junction kept 9 bases outside the gene matches. CDR3 length: 16 residues. Per germline, CDR1 GTSNPN and CDR2 SVGIG (reference sequence). The CDR3: CAWSGQGGPPNYGYTF. In nucleotides, the CDR3 is TGTGCCTGGAGCGGACAGGGGGGACCTCCGAACTATGGCTACACCTTC.

This rearrangement joins TRBV7-2 to TRBJ2-1; a weak D match, TRBD1 (5 bases). The germline CDR1 and CDR2 sequences are SGHTA and FQGNSA. The CDR3 is made up of 15 amino acids. Trimming stripped 5 bases from V and 7 bases from J, with 18 bases between. CDR3: CASSPLKLGANEQFF. The CDR3 DNA follows: TGTGCCAGCAGCCCGTTAAAGCTAGGGGCAAATGAGCAGTTCTTC.

The chain has TRBV5-4 and TRBJ1-1, with TRBD1 as a possible D gene (5 bases). This CDR3 spans 14 amino acids. CDR1 SGHNT and CDR2 YYREEE come from the germline V gene (reference sequence). Between the trimmed V and J ends, which lost 2 bases and 5 bases, there was a span of 13 bases. CDR3 protein: CASSFVQGNTEAFF. CDR3 DNA: TGTGCCAGCAGCTTTGTCCAGGGCAATACTGAAGCTTTCTTT.